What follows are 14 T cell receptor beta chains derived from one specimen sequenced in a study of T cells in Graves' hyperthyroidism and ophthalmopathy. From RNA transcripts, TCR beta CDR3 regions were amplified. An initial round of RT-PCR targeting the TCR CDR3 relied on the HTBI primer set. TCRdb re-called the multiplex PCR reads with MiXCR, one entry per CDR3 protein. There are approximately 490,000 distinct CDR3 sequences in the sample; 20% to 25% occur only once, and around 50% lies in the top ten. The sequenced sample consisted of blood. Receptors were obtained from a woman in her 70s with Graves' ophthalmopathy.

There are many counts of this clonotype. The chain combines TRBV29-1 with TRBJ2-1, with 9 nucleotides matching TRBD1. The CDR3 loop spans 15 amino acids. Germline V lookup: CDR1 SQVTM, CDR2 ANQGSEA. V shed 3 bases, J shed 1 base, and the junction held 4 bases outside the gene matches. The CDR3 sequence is CSVEGTGRSYNEQFF. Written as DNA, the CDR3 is TGCAGCGTTGAGGGGACAGGGAGGTCCTACAATGAGCAGTTCTTC.

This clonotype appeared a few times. The CDR3 DNA sequence: TGTGCCAGCAGCATTATAGCGGGAGGGACCTACAATGAGCAGTTCTTC. It yields the protein CASSIIAGGTYNEQFF. The V gene is TRBV11-2, the J gene TRBJ2-1; 11 bases agree with TRBD2. With V trimmed by 5 bases and J by 2 bases, 5 bases remained unmatched. This CDR3 comprises 16 residues. Germline CDR1 SGHAT, CDR2 FQNNGV.

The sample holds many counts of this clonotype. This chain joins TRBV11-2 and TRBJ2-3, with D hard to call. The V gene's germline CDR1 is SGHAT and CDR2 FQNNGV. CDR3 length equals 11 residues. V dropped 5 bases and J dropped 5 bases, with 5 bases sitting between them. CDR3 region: CASSQKDTQYF. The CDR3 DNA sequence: TGTGCCAGCAGCCAAAAAGATACGCAGTATTTT.

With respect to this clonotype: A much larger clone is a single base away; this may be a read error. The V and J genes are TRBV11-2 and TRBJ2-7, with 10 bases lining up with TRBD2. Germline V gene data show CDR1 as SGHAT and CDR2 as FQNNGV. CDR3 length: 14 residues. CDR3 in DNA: TGTGCCGGCAGGGCTGGACTAGCGGTCTACGAGCAGTACTTC. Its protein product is CAGRAGLAVYEQYF.

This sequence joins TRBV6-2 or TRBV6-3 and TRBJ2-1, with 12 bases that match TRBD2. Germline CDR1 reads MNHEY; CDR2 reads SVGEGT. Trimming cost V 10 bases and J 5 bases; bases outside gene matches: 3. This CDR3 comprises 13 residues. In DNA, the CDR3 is TGTGCCACGGGACTAGCGGGTAACAATGAGCAGTTCTTC. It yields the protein CATGLAGNNEQFF.

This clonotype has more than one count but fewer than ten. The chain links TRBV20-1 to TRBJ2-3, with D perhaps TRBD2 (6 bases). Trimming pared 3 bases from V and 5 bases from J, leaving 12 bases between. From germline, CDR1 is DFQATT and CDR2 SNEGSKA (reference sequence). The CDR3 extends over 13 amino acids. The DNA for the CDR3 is TGCAGTGCTAGCGGGAGTGAACGAGATACGCAGTATTTT. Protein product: CSASGSERDTQYF.

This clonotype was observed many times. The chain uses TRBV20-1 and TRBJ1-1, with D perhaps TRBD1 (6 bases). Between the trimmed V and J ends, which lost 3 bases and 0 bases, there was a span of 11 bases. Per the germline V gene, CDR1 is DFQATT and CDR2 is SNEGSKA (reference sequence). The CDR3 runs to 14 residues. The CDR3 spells CSASAGDMNTEAFF. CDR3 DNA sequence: TGCAGTGCTAGTGCAGGGGACATGAACACTGAAGCTTTCTTT.

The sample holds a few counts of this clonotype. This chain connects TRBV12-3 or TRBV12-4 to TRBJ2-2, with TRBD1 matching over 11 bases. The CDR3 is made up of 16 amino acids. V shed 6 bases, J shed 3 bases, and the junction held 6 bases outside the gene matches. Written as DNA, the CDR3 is TGTGCCAGCAGCCCTAGGGACAGGGGGTACACCGGGGAGCTGTTTTTT. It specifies CASSPRDRGYTGELFF.

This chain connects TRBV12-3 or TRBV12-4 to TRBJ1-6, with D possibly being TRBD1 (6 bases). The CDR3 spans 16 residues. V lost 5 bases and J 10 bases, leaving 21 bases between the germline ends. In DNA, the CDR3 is TGTGCCAGCAGTCTAGGGGGGGGGATCGGGTTGTCACCCCTCCACTTT. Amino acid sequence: CASSLGGGIGLSPLHF.

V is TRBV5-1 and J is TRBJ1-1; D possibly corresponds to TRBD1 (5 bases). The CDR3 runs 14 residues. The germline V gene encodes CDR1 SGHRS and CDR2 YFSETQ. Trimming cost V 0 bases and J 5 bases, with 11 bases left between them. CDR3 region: CASSLESGGTEAFF. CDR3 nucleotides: TGCGCCAGCAGCTTGGAGAGCGGGGGGACTGAAGCTTTCTTT.

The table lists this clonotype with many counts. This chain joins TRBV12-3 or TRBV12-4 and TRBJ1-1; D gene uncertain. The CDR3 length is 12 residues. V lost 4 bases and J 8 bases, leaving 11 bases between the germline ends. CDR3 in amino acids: CASSSGRVEAFF. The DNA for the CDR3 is TGTGCCAGCAGTTCCGGACGGGTAGAAGCTTTCTTT.

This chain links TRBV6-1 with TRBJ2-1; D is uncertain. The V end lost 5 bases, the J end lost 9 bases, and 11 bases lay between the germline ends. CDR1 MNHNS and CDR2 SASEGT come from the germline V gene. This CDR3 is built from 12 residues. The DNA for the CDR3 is TGTGCCAGCAGTTATAGCATTCGTGAGCAGTTCTTC. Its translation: CASSYSIREQFF.

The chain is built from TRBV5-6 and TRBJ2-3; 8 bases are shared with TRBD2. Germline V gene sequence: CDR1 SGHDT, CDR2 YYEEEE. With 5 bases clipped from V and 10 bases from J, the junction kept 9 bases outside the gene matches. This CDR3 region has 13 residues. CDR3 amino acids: CASRGLVGEAQYF. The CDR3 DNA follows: TGTGCCAGCAGGGGACTAGTTGGGGAAGCGCAGTATTTT.

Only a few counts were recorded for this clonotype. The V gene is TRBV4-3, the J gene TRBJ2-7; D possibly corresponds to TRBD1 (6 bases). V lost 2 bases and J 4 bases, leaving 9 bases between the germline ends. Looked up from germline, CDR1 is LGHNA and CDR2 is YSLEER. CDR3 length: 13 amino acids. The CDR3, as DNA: TGCGCCAGCAGCCAAAACAGGGTTTACGAGCAGTACTTC. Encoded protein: CASSQNRVYEQYF.